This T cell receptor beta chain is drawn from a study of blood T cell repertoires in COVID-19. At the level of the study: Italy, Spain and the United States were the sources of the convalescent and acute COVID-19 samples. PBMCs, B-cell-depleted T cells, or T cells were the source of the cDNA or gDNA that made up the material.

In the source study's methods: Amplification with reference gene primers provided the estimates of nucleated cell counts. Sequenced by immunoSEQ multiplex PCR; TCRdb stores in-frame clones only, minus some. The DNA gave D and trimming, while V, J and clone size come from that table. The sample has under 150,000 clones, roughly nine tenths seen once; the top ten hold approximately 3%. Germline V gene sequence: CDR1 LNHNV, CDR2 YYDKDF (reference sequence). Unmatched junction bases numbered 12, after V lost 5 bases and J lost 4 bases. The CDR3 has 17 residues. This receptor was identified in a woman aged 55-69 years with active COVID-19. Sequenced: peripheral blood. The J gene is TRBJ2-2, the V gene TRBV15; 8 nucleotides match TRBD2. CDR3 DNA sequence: TGTGCCACCAGCCCGAGGGAGCGGGAGATAGGCACCGGGGAGCTGTTTTTT. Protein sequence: CATSPREREIGTGELFF.